These T cell receptor beta chains were read from a single sample in a study of T-cell reconstitution after alpha-beta-depleted transplantation in children. TCRdb redid the calling of the PCR reads with MiXCR, one entry per CDR3 protein. The table includes around 370,000 distinct CDR3 sequences, roughly 17% detected once. The sample consisted of PBMCs, mostly from graft donor cells, taken 360 days after TCRalphabeta/CD19-depleted stem cell transplant. These receptors came from a male patient between 2 and 10 years old who had a stem cell transplant for acute lymphoblastic leukemia, so the T cells may come from the graft donor. Each CDR3 is given with its conserved first and last residue. A D gene is named only where the DNA matches it firmly. For some rows the clone size is stated as once, few or many, or as a class when expanded; others skip it.

D: .; size: .; J: TRBJ2-1; V: TRBV7-9; CDR3: CASSLGGHRNEQFF; DNA: TGTGCCAGCAGCTTAGGGGGTCATAGGAATGAGCAGTTCTTC
D: TRBD1; size: .; J: TRBJ2-3; V: TRBV12-3/TRBV12-4; CDR3: CASSPGTAGTDTQYF; DNA: TGTGCCAGCAGTCCCGGGACAGCCGGCACAGATACGCAGTATTTT
D: TRBD2; size: many; J: TRBJ2-1; V: TRBV19; CDR3: CASSISGFNEQFF; DNA: TGTGCCAGTTCGATTAGCGGGTTCAATGAGCAGTTCTTC
D: .; size: .; J: TRBJ2-5; V: TRBV19; CDR3: CASSRPKETQYF; DNA: TGTGCCAGTAGCCGGCCCAAAGAGACCCAGTACTTC
D: .; size: .; J: TRBJ2-3; V: TRBV4-1; CDR3: CASSQDANSADTDTQYF; DNA: TGCGCCAGCAGCCAAGATGCAAATTCGGCGGACACAGATACGCAGTATTTT
D: TRBD1; size: few; J: TRBJ2-1; V: TRBV28; CDR3: CASSLLPGTGEASRFF; DNA: TGTGCCAGCAGTTTGTTACCCGGGACAGGGGAGGCTAGCAGGTTCTTC
D: .; size: few; J: TRBJ2-1; V: TRBV5-1; CDR3: CASSPMRGNEQFF; DNA: TGCGCCAGCAGCCCGATGAGGGGGAATGAGCAGTTCTTC
D: TRBD1; size: few; J: TRBJ1-1; V: TRBV4-3; CDR3: CASSSNDRGGSEAFF; DNA: TGCGCCAGCAGCTCAAACGACAGGGGCGGCAGTGAAGCTTTCTTT
D: TRBD2; size: many; J: TRBJ2-7; V: TRBV12-3/TRBV12-4; CDR3: CASSPGLAGYEQYF; DNA: TGTGCCAGCAGCCCGGGACTAGCGGGATACGAGCAGTACTTC
D: .; size: few; J: TRBJ1-4; V: TRBV9; CDR3: CASSVEATNEKLFF; DNA: TGTGCCAGCAGCGTAGAGGCAACTAATGAAAAACTGTTTTTT
D: .; size: .; J: TRBJ1-3; V: TRBV6-5; CDR3: CASSYRTAAGNTIYF; DNA: TGTGCCAGCAGTTACAGGACAGCCGCTGGAAACACCATATATTTT
D: TRBD1; size: .; J: TRBJ2-1; V: TRBV12-3/TRBV12-4; CDR3: CASLPGQAYNEQFF; DNA: TGTGCCAGCCTTCCGGGACAGGCCTACAATGAGCAGTTCTTC
D: .; size: .; J: TRBJ1-4; V: TRBV29-1; CDR3: CSGQNGLNEKLFF; DNA: TGCAGCGGCCAGAACGGACTTAATGAAAAACTGTTTTTT
D: .; size: many; J: TRBJ2-5; V: TRBV28; CDR3: CASSPPTSNIGQETQYF; DNA: TGTGCCAGCAGTCCACCCACTAGCAATATCGGGCAAGAGACCCAGTACTTC
D: .; size: .; J: TRBJ2-3; V: TRBV5-1; CDR3: CASKIQGRGTDTQYF; DNA: TGCGCCAGCAAAATCCAGGGGCGTGGGACAGATACGCAGTATTTT
D: .; size: .; J: TRBJ2-7; V: TRBV7-2; CDR3: CASSPTVKGLSEQYF; DNA: TGTGCCAGCAGCCCAACCGTAAAAGGTCTCTCCGAGCAGTACTTC
D: TRBD2; size: many; J: TRBJ2-1; V: TRBV12-3/TRBV12-4; CDR3: CASSSFRGGEQFF; DNA: TGTGCCAGCAGTTCCTTCCGGGGGGGTGAGCAGTTCTTC
D: TRBD2; size: many; J: TRBJ2-6; V: TRBV12-3/TRBV12-4; CDR3: CASSKTGLSGGPSGANVLTF; DNA: TGTGCCAGCAGTAAAACAGGCCTATCGGGAGGGCCATCTGGGGCCAACGTCCTGACTTTC
D: .; size: .; J: TRBJ1-3; V: TRBV20-1; CDR3: CSARGRGNTIYF; DNA: TGCAGTGCTAGGGGCAGGGGAAACACCATATATTTT
D: .; size: .; J: TRBJ1-5; V: TRBV20-1; CDR3: CSARGVRNNQPQHF; DNA: TGCAGTGCTAGGGGTGTAAGGAACAATCAGCCCCAGCATTTT
D: .; size: .; J: TRBJ2-1; V: TRBV3-1; CDR3: CASSQSHGPYNEQFF; DNA: TGTGCCAGCAGCCAGTCTCACGGGCCCTACAATGAGCAGTTCTTC
D: .; size: few; J: TRBJ1-5; V: TRBV12-3/TRBV12-4; CDR3: CASSIGPRGSNQPQHF; DNA: TGTGCCAGCAGTATAGGACCCAGGGGTAGCAATCAGCCCCAGCATTTT
D: .; size: .; J: TRBJ2-7; V: TRBV29-1; CDR3: CSAEDSGGYEQYF; DNA: TGCAGCGCCGAGGACAGTGGGGGCTACGAGCAGTACTTC
D: .; size: few; J: TRBJ2-2; V: TRBV28; CDR3: CASSLRVANTGELFF; DNA: TGTGCCAGCAGTTTAAGGGTCGCGAACACCGGGGAGCTGTTTTTT
D: .; size: .; J: TRBJ2-1; V: TRBV24-1; CDR3: CATSGPNEQFF; DNA: TGTGCCACCAGTGGACCCAATGAGCAGTTCTTC
D: .; size: few; J: TRBJ1-6; V: TRBV6-5; CDR3: CASSPDSTFYNSPLHF; DNA: TGTGCCAGCAGCCCGGACAGCACCTTCTATAATTCACCCCTCCACTTT
D: .; size: .; J: TRBJ1-5; V: TRBV4-2; CDR3: CASSDGTEYSNQPQHF; DNA: TGTGCCAGCAGCGACGGGACGGAATATAGCAATCAGCCCCAGCATTTT
D: .; size: many; J: TRBJ2-4; V: TRBV10-3; CDR3: CAISDLRAKNIQYF; DNA: TGTGCCATCAGCGATCTTAGAGCCAAAAACATTCAGTACTTC
D: TRBD1; size: many; J: TRBJ1-5; V: TRBV28; CDR3: CASSLPGTGLGQPQHF; DNA: TGTGCCAGCAGTTTGCCCGGGACAGGGTTAGGTCAGCCCCAGCATTTT
D: .; size: .; J: TRBJ2-1; V: TRBV20-1; CDR3: CSAPRGGEQFF; DNA: TGCAGTGCTCCCCGGGGAGGCGAGCAGTTCTTC
D: TRBD1; size: many; J: TRBJ2-1; V: TRBV5-1; CDR3: CASSLIQGVEQFF; DNA: TGCGCCAGCAGCTTGATTCAGGGGGTCGAGCAGTTCTTC
D: .; size: .; J: TRBJ1-5; V: TRBV28; CDR3: CASQTGTSVSNQPQHF; DNA: TGTGCCAGTCAAACAGGGACCTCAGTTAGCAATCAGCCCCAGCATTTT
D: .; size: .; J: TRBJ1-5; V: TRBV5-1; CDR3: CASSLAGSQPQHF; DNA: TGCGCCAGCAGCTTGGCGGGGAGCCAGCCCCAGCATTTT
D: TRBD2; size: few; J: TRBJ2-1; V: TRBV7-6; CDR3: CASSRGLASSYNEQFF; DNA: TGTGCCAGCAGCCGGGGACTAGCCTCCTCCTACAATGAGCAGTTCTTC
D: .; size: many; J: TRBJ2-3; V: TRBV6-5; CDR3: CASSSSDSTDTQYF; DNA: TGTGCCAGCAGTTCTAGCGACAGCACAGATACGCAGTATTTT
D: .; size: .; J: TRBJ2-2; V: TRBV6-5; CDR3: CASRKTGELFF; DNA: TGTGCCAGCAGGAAAACCGGGGAGCTGTTTTTT
D: .; size: .; J: TRBJ2-3; V: TRBV4-1; CDR3: CASSQAAGYTDTQYF; DNA: TGCGCCAGCAGCCAAGCCGCGGGGTACACAGATACGCAGTATTTT
D: TRBD2; size: many; J: TRBJ2-3; V: TRBV5-6; CDR3: CASSSAGGPDTQYF; DNA: TGTGCCAGCAGCTCGGCGGGAGGGCCAGATACGCAGTATTTT
D: .; size: .; J: TRBJ2-4; V: TRBV27; CDR3: CASGILAKNIQYF; DNA: TGTGCCTCGGGGATCTTAGCCAAAAACATTCAGTACTTC
D: .; size: .; J: TRBJ2-7; V: TRBV7-2; CDR3: CASSPRVIGVMYEQYF; DNA: TGTGCCAGCAGCCCCAGGGTAATAGGGGTAATGTACGAGCAGTACTTC
D: .; size: many; J: TRBJ1-4; V: TRBV20-1; CDR3: CSAREGLGGGEKLFF; DNA: TGCAGTGCTAGAGAAGGACTGGGTGGTGGTGAAAAACTGTTTTTT
D: .; size: .; J: TRBJ2-6; V: TRBV28; CDR3: CASSLNLPGANVLTF; DNA: TGTGCCAGCAGTTTGAATCTTCCTGGGGCCAACGTCCTGACTTTC
D: .; size: few; J: TRBJ1-2; V: TRBV28; CDR3: CASSLQLFYGYTF; DNA: TGTGCCAGCAGTTTGCAGTTGTTCTATGGCTACACCTTC
D: .; size: few; J: TRBJ2-1; V: TRBV11-2; CDR3: CASSFRRPNEQFF; DNA: TGTGCCAGCAGCTTCCGACGGCCCAATGAGCAGTTCTTC
D: TRBD1; size: .; J: TRBJ1-1; V: TRBV4-1; CDR3: CASSQDPGQGDEAFF; DNA: TGCGCCAGCAGCCAAGATCCCGGACAGGGGGACGAGGCTTTCTTT
D: TRBD2; size: few; J: TRBJ2-1; V: TRBV20-1; CDR3: CSAFPPLGLAGDHEQFF; DNA: TGCAGTGCCTTCCCCCCCTTGGGACTAGCGGGAGACCATGAGCAGTTCTTC
D: .; size: .; J: TRBJ2-2; V: TRBV9; CDR3: CASSVGSPNTGELFF; DNA: TGTGCCAGCAGCGTAGGTAGTCCGAACACCGGGGAGCTGTTTTTT
D: TRBD1; size: many; J: TRBJ2-7; V: TRBV5-1; CDR3: CASSFGQGQPYEQYF; DNA: TGCGCCAGCAGCTTCGGACAGGGGCAGCCCTACGAGCAGTACTTC
D: .; size: many; J: TRBJ2-3; V: TRBV5-1; CDR3: CASSLLAAPDTQYF; DNA: TGCGCCAGCAGCTTGTTGGCGGCGCCGGATACGCAGTATTTT
D: TRBD2; size: .; J: TRBJ2-5; V: TRBV7-8; CDR3: CASSSPGLAFQETQYF; DNA: TGTGCCAGCAGCTCTCCGGGACTAGCGTTCCAAGAGACCCAGTACTTC
D: TRBD1; size: .; J: TRBJ1-4; V: TRBV27; CDR3: CASSFGQGTNEKLFF; DNA: TGTGCCAGCAGTTTTGGACAGGGTACTAATGAAAAACTGTTTTTT
D: TRBD2; size: .; J: TRBJ2-1; V: TRBV27; CDR3: CASSLYASGRFNEQFF; DNA: TGTGCCAGCAGTTTATACGCTAGCGGGAGATTCAATGAGCAGTTCTTC
D: .; size: many; J: TRBJ2-2; V: TRBV7-8; CDR3: CASSFPHPGLNTGELFF; DNA: TGTGCCAGCAGCTTCCCCCACCCGGGACTTAACACCGGGGAGCTGTTTTTT
D: .; size: .; J: TRBJ2-7; V: TRBV5-1; CDR3: CASSSLKGDSYEQYF; DNA: TGCGCCAGCAGTTCCCTCAAGGGGGACTCCTACGAGCAGTACTTC
D: .; size: .; J: TRBJ1-5; V: TRBV7-2; CDR3: CASATGGESNQPQHF; DNA: TGTGCCAGCGCAACCGGGGGAGAGAGCAATCAGCCCCAGCATTTT